The source of this TCR beta chain is a study of T cells after yellow fever vaccination. Study-level results: Post-booster repertoires contained most primary-vaccination clones again (about 95% CD4, 85% to 90% CD8). Researchers cautioned that FACS-sorted repertoires could harbor abundant clonotypes contaminating from the bulk population.

In its sample, this clonotype was seen many times. Its specificity is unknown. Germline lookup yields CDR1 SGHRS and CDR2 YFSETQ. The CDR3 is 15 amino acids. V was pared by 4 bases and J by 5 bases, with 18 bases between. It was through 5'RACE template switching that TCR cDNA was made, with a universal primer site and UMIs added. TCRdb redid the calling of the 5' RACE reads with MiXCR, one entry per CDR3 protein. The table records 200,000 to 300,000 distinct CDR3 sequences, roughly 4% of them present only once. The rearrangement uses TRBV5-1 and TRBJ2-5; maybe TRBD2 (6 bases). This specimen consisted of PBMCs, obtained 15 days after the yellow fever booster vaccination. This receptor was taken from a man aged 18 to 30 who received the YFV17D yellow fever vaccine. Here the CDR3 DNA reads TGCGCCAGCAGCCAAAGACTAGTACGGTCGGAGACCCAGTACTTC. As protein: CASSQRLVRSETQYF.